The 27 T cell receptor beta chains in this list originate from one sample, sequenced in a study of CXCR3 chemokines and chemotherapy response in bladder cancer (dated by TCRdb to between 2021 and 2024). The library was produced with PCR. The instrument given in TCRdb is Illumina HiSeq 2500. Clones were called with MiXCR by TCRdb after fastp trimmed the public reads at Q25, and only in-frame beta chains were retained. Every entry covers one CDR3 protein and lists the most common genes and DNA from its rows. In all, the sample holds around 2,900 distinct CDR3 sequences, and about 10% of those were seen once. The ten largest clones add up to about two fifths of the sample. Sampling was performed from a patient whose treatment included neoadjuvant chemotherapy. Receptors were obtained from a human donor with bladder cancer that responded to neoadjuvant chemotherapy.

The sample holds many counts of this clonotype. The chain uses TRBV30 and TRBJ1-1, with D possibly being TRBD1 (5 bases). V dropped 4 bases and J dropped 4 bases, with 16 bases sitting between them. CDR1 GTSNPN and CDR2 SVGIG come from the germline V gene (reference sequence). The CDR3 length is 14 residues. This chain's CDR3 is CAWMPLGGSTEAFF. CDR3 sequence (DNA): TGTGCCTGGATGCCCCTTGGGGGTTCCACTGAAGCTTTCTTT.

In its sample, this clonotype is medium-sized. The chain uses TRBV19 and TRBJ1-1, with TRBD1 as a possible D gene (5 bases). Trimming removed 3 bases at V and 1 base at J, with 12 bases between. This CDR3 comprises 15 residues. Germline V gene sequence: CDR1 LNHDA, CDR2 SQIVND (reference sequence). CDR3 DNA: TGTGCCAGTAGTATCTCCAGGGCTGGGAACACTGAAGCTTTCTTT. Residues: CASSISRAGNTEAFF.

Within the sample, this clonotype is medium-sized (0.01 to 0.1%). This chain links TRBV6-2 or TRBV6-3 with TRBJ2-1, with D perhaps TRBD1 or TRBD2 (5 bases each). CDR1 MNHEY and CDR2 SVGEGT come from the germline V gene. The CDR3 covers 20 residues. The V gene lost 4 bases and the J gene lost 3 bases, with 28 bases spanning the gap. The CDR3 region is CASSSSSRDRSRPIYNEQFF. The CDR3 DNA is TGTGCCAGCAGTTCATCGTCCCGGGACCGTTCGAGGCCAATCTACAATGAGCAGTTCTTC.

This clonotype was found many times. The chain uses TRBV7-9 and TRBJ1-6; a weak D match, TRBD1 (5 bases). Germline CDR1 reads SEHNR; CDR2 reads FQNEAQ (reference sequence). V was shortened by 7 bases and J by 4 bases, with 17 bases between the two germline ends. CDR3 length: 16 amino acids. CDR3 DNA sequence: TGTGCCAGCAATCTTATCCACGGGGCATATAATTCACCCCTCCACTTT. Its protein is CASNLIHGAYNSPLHF.

This clonotype was detected many times. The V call is TRBV5-4, the J call TRBJ1-1; no clear D gene. The V end was cut by 2 bases, the J end by 5 bases, with 13 bases between. The CDR3 is made up of 14 amino acids. Germline V gene lookup returns CDR1 SGHNT and CDR2 YYREEE (reference sequence). CDR3: CASSLGWGGTEAFF. As DNA, the CDR3 is TGTGCCAGCAGCTTAGGATGGGGAGGTACTGAAGCTTTCTTT.

In regard to this clonotype: A much larger clone is a single base away; this may be a read error. This chain links TRBV6-1 with TRBJ2-1, with D hard to call. The CDR3 runs to 16 residues. V lost 3 bases, J lost 8 bases, and 20 bases lay in between. Germline V gives CDR1 MNHNS, CDR2 SASEGT. As DNA, the CDR3 is TGTGCCAGCAGTGACCAGGATGTCCCCTCTTGGGATGAGCAGTTCTTC. Translated, it gives CASSDQDVPSWDEQFF.

Ten or more counts support this clonotype. The chain combines TRBV15 with TRBJ2-1; 9 positions agree with TRBD2. The junction had 5 bases not matched to a gene; V was cut back by 5 bases and J by 0 bases. This CDR3 is 16 amino acids long. Germline V CDR1 and CDR2: LNHNV, YYDKDF (reference sequence). The CDR3 sequence: CATSGFSGGSYNEQFF. CDR3 DNA sequence: TGTGCCACCAGCGGATTTAGCGGGGGCTCCTACAATGAGCAGTTCTTC.

This clonotype showed up just a few times. The rearrangement links TRBV12-3 or TRBV12-4 to TRBJ2-7, with D possibly being TRBD2 (5 bases). Trimming pared 5 bases from V and 7 bases from J, leaving 15 bases between. The CDR3 is 13 residues long. DNA of the CDR3: TGTGCCAGCAGTCGTCCGGGGATTAGGGAGCAGTACTTC. It specifies CASSRPGIREQYF.

This clonotype showed up many times. The V call is TRBV29-1, the J call TRBJ2-5, with 8 bases aligning to TRBD1. V gave up 4 bases and J gave up 1 base; unmatched junction bases: 2. This CDR3 is 13 amino acids long. CDR1 and CDR2 (germline): SQVTM, ANQGSEA. CDR3 residues: CSVGGTGQETQYF. In DNA form, the CDR3 reads TGCAGCGTTGGGGGGACAGGCCAAGAGACCCAGTACTTC.

V gene TRBV6-1 combines with J gene TRBJ1-5; 7 nucleotides align to TRBD1. The germline CDR1 and CDR2 sequences are MNHNS and SASEGT. Trimming cost V 8 bases and J 3 bases; bases outside gene matches: 7. The CDR3 runs to 14 residues. DNA for the CDR3: TGTGCCAGCGGCTGGGGGACAGACAATCAGCCCCAGCATTTT. Its translation is CASGWGTDNQPQHF.

There are many counts of this clonotype. CDR3 bases: TGTGCCAGCAGCCGACTCCAAGAGACCCAGTACTTC. Protein sequence: CASSRLQETQYF. V is TRBV7-9 and J is TRBJ2-5; D unresolved. In germline, CDR1 is SEHNR, CDR2 FQNEAQ (reference sequence). Trimming left V 5 bases short and J 1 base short, with 5 bases between. This CDR3 region has 12 residues.

By frequency in the sample, this clonotype is medium-sized. The chain is built from TRBV10-1 and TRBJ2-7; D is possibly TRBD1 (5 bases). The CDR3 runs to 14 residues. CDR1 and CDR2 (germline): WNHNN, SYGVQD (reference sequence). The ends were cut back, 5 bases at V and 0 bases at J, with 11 bases in the middle. CDR3 in amino acids: CASSPTVGSYEQYF. For the CDR3, the DNA is TGCGCCAGCAGTCCGACAGTGGGCTCCTACGAGCAGTACTTC.

The CDR3 DNA reads as TGCGCCAGCAGCTACTCTGGGGTGAGTGCTGAGCAGTTCTTC. It codes for CASSYSGVSAEQFF. The rearrangement joins TRBV4-1 to TRBJ2-1; no reliable D call. CDR3 length equals 14 residues. Germline lookup yields CDR1 MGHRA and CDR2 YSYEKL. Trimming shortened V by 5 bases and J by 9 bases, and 17 bases separated the two germline ends.

This clonotype has ten or more counts. The chain is built from TRBV6-6 and TRBJ1-5; the match to TRBD1 covers 7 bases. CDR1 is MNHNY and CDR2 is SVGAGI in the germline V gene (reference sequence). The CDR3 is made up of 14 amino acids. Trimming removed 7 bases from V and 3 bases from J; junction bases left unmatched: 6. The CDR3 bases are TGTGCCAGCACTCCGACAGGGCACAATCAGCCCCAGCATTTT. Encoded protein: CASTPTGHNQPQHF.

This clonotype was observed once. The chain combines TRBV25-1 with TRBJ1-1; D remains ambiguous. The germline V and J ends were trimmed by 4 bases and 2 bases, with 8 bases remaining between them. The CDR3 is 13 amino acids. The germline CDR1 and CDR2 sequences are MGHDK and SYGVNS. This chain's CDR3 is CASSASSNTEAFF. In nucleotides, the CDR3 is TGTGCCAGCAGTGCATCGTCCAACACTGAAGCTTTCTTT.

There are many counts of this clonotype. The CDR3 nucleotides read TGTGCCAGCAGCTCAACAGGGACGGGCGAGCAGTACTTC. Its protein product is CASSSTGTGEQYF. V and J are TRBV7-2 and TRBJ2-7; weak D call: TRBD1 (6 bases). This CDR3 is 13 amino acids long. CDR1 and CDR2 (germline): SGHTA, FQGNSA. V was pared by 4 bases and J by 6 bases, with 13 bases between.

By frequency in the sample, this clonotype is medium-sized. The chain links TRBV6-5 to TRBJ1-1; 11 positions agree with TRBD1. Looked up from germline, CDR1 is MNHEY and CDR2 is SVGAGI. This CDR3 spans 17 amino acids. The V gene end was trimmed by 0 bases and the J gene end by 1 base; junction bases not matched to a gene: 4. CDR3 region: CASSYSGQGAWNTEAFF. In DNA form, the CDR3 reads TGTGCCAGCAGTTACTCAGGACAGGGGGCCTGGAACACTGAAGCTTTCTTT.

This clonotype occurred many times. The chain couples TRBV18 to TRBJ2-3; 7 bases are a match to TRBD1. The CDR3 totals 15 residues. Losses at the gene ends were 4 bases for V and 2 bases for J; bases not matched to a gene: 6. CDR1 and CDR2 from the germline V gene are KGHSH and LQKENI. As DNA, the CDR3 is TGTGCCAGCTCACAGACAGGGACATACACAGATACGCAGTATTTT. This codes for CASSQTGTYTDTQYF.

This clonotype is medium-sized by share. This rearrangement joins TRBV27 to TRBJ1-1; TRBD1 is a possible D gene (5 bases). The CDR3 runs 14 residues. V lost 2 bases, J lost 1 base, and 8 bases lay in between. Germline-derived CDR1 and CDR2 are MNHEY and SMNVEV (reference sequence). Here the CDR3 DNA reads TGTGCCAGCAGTTTAGGACACGGGAACACTGAAGCTTTCTTT. Translation: CASSLGHGNTEAFF.

In its sample, this clonotype ranks as medium-sized. The chain links TRBV27 to TRBJ1-4; TRBD1 agrees at 10 bases. CDR1 is MNHEY and CDR2 is SMNVEV in the germline V gene (reference sequence). Losses at the gene ends were 5 bases for V and 8 bases for J; bases not matched to a gene: 2. This CDR3 comprises 13 residues. The CDR3: CASSKDRGEKLFF. CDR3 nucleotides: TGTGCCAGCAGTAAGGACAGGGGGGAAAAACTGTTTTTT. The full variable domain, its missing parts supplied by reference TRBV27 and TRBJ1-4, is EAQVTQNPRYLITVTGKKLTVTCSQNMNHEYMSWYRQDPGLGLRQIYYSMNVEVTDKGDVPEGYKVSRKEKRNFPLILESPSPNQTSLYFCASSKDRGEKLFFGSGTQLSVL.

Sample share makes this clonotype medium-sized (0.01 to 0.1%). DNA of the CDR3: TGTGCCAGCAGCTTTCGAGGCCAGGGGGTGGCTGGGGCCAACGTCCTGACTTTC. Protein sequence: CASSFRGQGVAGANVLTF. This chain connects TRBV7-9 to TRBJ2-6; 7 bases agree with TRBD1. The germline V gene encodes CDR1 SEHNR and CDR2 FQNEAQ (reference sequence). Unmatched junction bases numbered 10, after V lost 3 bases and J lost 2 bases. The length of the CDR3 is 18 residues. The complete variable domain, with remaining parts taken from reference TRBV7-9 and TRBJ2-6, reads DTGVSQNPRHKITKRGQNVTFRCDPISEHNRLYWYRQTLGQGPEFLTYFQNEAQLEKSRLLSDRFSAERPKGSFSTLEIQRTEQGDSAMYLCASSFRGQGVAGANVLTFGAGSRLTVL.

This clonotype was seen only once. The CDR3 DNA is TGCAGTGCTAGTTGGCCGACAGGGTCCAGTGAAAAACTGTTTTTT. The encoded protein is CSASWPTGSSEKLFF. The chain employs TRBV20-1 and TRBJ1-4, with 7 bases identical to TRBD1. V shed 3 bases and J 7 bases; nucleotides not matched to a gene: 11. The CDR3 loop spans 15 amino acids. Germline V gene lookup returns CDR1 DFQATT and CDR2 SNEGSKA (reference sequence).

This clonotype is medium-sized. The V gene is TRBV6-5, the J gene TRBJ2-4, with 14 bases lining up with TRBD2. The CDR3 covers 17 residues. Germline assignment: CDR1 MNHEY and CDR2 SVGAGI. Trimming cost V 5 bases and J 9 bases; bases outside gene matches: 12. The CDR3 is CASSLEGLAGDGGIQYF. In DNA form, the CDR3 reads TGTGCCAGCAGTCTCGAGGGACTAGCGGGAGATGGAGGCATTCAGTACTTC.

This clonotype was observed many times. This chain links TRBV6-1 with TRBJ2-6; weak D call: TRBD1 (5 bases). Germline V gene data show CDR1 as MNHNS and CDR2 as SASEGT. The V end lost 4 bases, the J end lost 2 bases, and 6 bases lay between the germline ends. This CDR3 is 14 amino acids long. In DNA form, the CDR3 reads TGTGCCAGCAGTGTCAGGGCTGGGGCCAACGTCCTGACTTTC. Amino acid sequence: CASSVRAGANVLTF.

The rearrangement uses TRBV12-3 or TRBV12-4 and TRBJ1-5; D is perhaps TRBD1 (6 bases). This CDR3 has 15 residues. Deletions cut 4 bases from V and 5 bases from J, with 15 bases between. The CDR3 bases are TGTGCCAGCAGTTCGATCCACCACAGGGATCAGCCCCAGCATTTT. Translated, it gives CASSSIHHRDQPQHF.

V is TRBV6-2 or TRBV6-3 and J is TRBJ2-7, with a weak D call TRBD1 (6 bases). The CDR3 loop spans 19 amino acids. V lost 5 bases to trimming and J lost 0 bases, with 26 bases between them. The germline V gene encodes CDR1 MNHEY and CDR2 SVGEGT. CDR3 sequence (DNA): TGTGCCAGCAGTACCACCTTTTTTGGAACAGGGACGATCTCCTACGAGCAGTACTTC. Protein product: CASSTTFFGTGTISYEQYF.

This clonotype was detected many times. This sequence joins TRBV30 and TRBJ2-1, with D possibly called TRBD1 or TRBD2 (5 bases each). In germline, CDR1 is GTSNPN, CDR2 SVGIG (reference sequence). The ends were cut back, 2 bases at V and 8 bases at J, with 16 bases in the middle. The CDR3 spans 14 residues. CDR3 sequence reads: CAWSNRDVRDEQFF. The CDR3 bases are TGTGCCTGGAGTAACCGGGACGTTAGGGATGAGCAGTTCTTC.